This TCR beta chain was identified in a study of cytomegalovirus exposure and HLA in healthy donors. Whole-study results and caveats: Later work showed greater clonal expansion in HLA-associated TCR beta chains than in equally common others. Reportedly, diagnosis of cytomegalovirus status by the classifier showed high specificity and sensitivity. Some public TCRs appeared in many individuals, while most sequences were rare.

Researchers ran the PCR with 60 Vbeta and 13 Jbeta primers. Profiling relied on immunoSEQ multiplex PCR, and the TCRdb table lists in-frame clones only, not all of them. Of roughly 140,000 clones in the sample, approximately 80% are singletons; the top ten hold approximately 2.5%. Regarding this clone: The antigen is not known.

Germline V gene data show CDR1 as SGHRS and CDR2 as YFSETQ. This CDR3 has 14 amino acids. Trimming took 4 bases from V and 6 from J; bases not matched to a gene: 4. The specimen was PBMCs. The rearrangement joins TRBV5-1 to TRBJ2-3; TRBD2 matches at 11 bases. The source is a woman between 18 and 29 years old in good health and CMV-seropositive. In DNA form, the CDR3 reads TGCGCCAGCAGCGCTAGCGGGGGGCGGGATACGCAGTATTTT. Protein sequence: CASSASGGRDTQYF. The variable domain in full, completed from reference TRBV5-1 and TRBJ2-3, reads KAGVTQTPRYLIKTRGQQVTLSCSPISGHRSVSWYQQTPGQGLQFLFEYFSETQRNKGNFPGRFSGRQFSNSRSEMNVSTLELGDSALYLCASSASGGRDTQYFGPGTRLTVL.